The T cell receptor (beta chain) under discussion was sequenced for a study of CD8 T cells in ankylosing spondylitis. Unmatched junction bases numbered 9, after V lost 0 bases and J lost 0 bases. CDR1 and CDR2 (germline): SGHAT, FQNNGV. The CDR3 runs to 18 residues. This clonotype has a handful of counts. What it recognizes is unknown. Scientists made TCR beta libraries using quantitative 5'-RACE with molecular barcodes. TCRdb called the 5' RACE reads again in MiXCR, with one record for every CDR3 protein. The data show 210,000 or so distinct CDR3 sequences, with less than 9.5% seen just once and 4.8% held by the top ten. Notes on the study in general: As reported, disease-linked clones showed significant enrichment in matched ankylosing spondylitis synovial fluid.

Sequencing input: blood, either unsorted or a sorted T cell fraction (not recorded which). This TCR was recovered from a female donor with ankylosing spondylitis or in good health (not recorded which). The rearrangement uses TRBV11-2 and TRBJ2-3, with 7 bases aligning to TRBD2. The CDR3 here is CASSLEGGSGLSTDTQYF. The DNA for the CDR3 is TGTGCCAGCAGCTTAGAGGGGGGTAGCGGGCTTAGCACAGATACGCAGTATTTT.